This passage covers 27 T cell receptor beta chains from one sample sequenced in a study of shared clonotypes between healthy human individuals. TCRdb's copy holds only in-frame clones and misses some; the assay was immunoSEQ multiplex PCR. The sample records about 580,000 clones, 95% to 98% being singletons. Terminally differentiated effector memory CD45RA+ cells were excluded from the naive CD8 cells, which were CD45RO-negative and positively selected for CCR7. What was sequenced was naive CD8+ T cells sorted from blood. Receptors originate from a man aged 25-40 years in good health.

The V gene is TRBV9, the J gene TRBJ1-1; unclear D gene. Germline values: CDR1 SGDLS, CDR2 YYNGEE. The CDR3 is 15 amino acids. The ends were cut back, 0 bases at V and 5 bases at J, with 14 bases in the middle. The CDR3 region has the DNA TGTGCCAGCAGCGTAGGAGGCGCCCCGAGTACTGAAGCTTTCTTT. Its protein product is CASSVGGAPSTEAFF.

DNA of the CDR3: TGCGCCAGCAGCCATAACAGGGTAACGTCCTACGAGCAGTACTTC. Protein product: CASSHNRVTSYEQYF. The chain links TRBV4-3 to TRBJ2-7, with TRBD1 as a possible D gene (6 bases). Trimming stripped 3 bases from V and 1 base from J, with 13 bases between. This CDR3 has 15 amino acids. CDR1 is LGHNA, CDR2 YSLEER, per germline.

The V call is TRBV28, the J call TRBJ2-7, with a possible D match to TRBD1 (6 bases). The V end was cut by 2 bases, the J end by 3 bases, with 11 bases between. Germline values: CDR1 MDHEN, CDR2 SYDVKM. This CDR3 region has 14 residues. This CDR3 reads CASSLPQGLYEQYF. Written as DNA, the CDR3 is TGTGCCAGCAGTTTACCCCAGGGGCTCTACGAGCAGTACTTC.

The J gene is TRBJ1-4, the V gene TRBV29-1; D is unclear. The CDR3 covers 11 residues. From germline, CDR1 is SQVTM and CDR2 ANQGSEA. Trimming left V 6 bases short and J 6 bases short, with 8 bases between. In DNA, the CDR3 is TGCAGCGTAGGGAACGATGAAAAACTGTTTTTT. Protein sequence: CSVGNDEKLFF.

V gene TRBV7-3 combines with J gene TRBJ2-3; 10 nucleotides align to TRBD2. Germline loops: CDR1 SGHTA, CDR2 FQGTGA. This CDR3 region has 16 residues. J was trimmed by 2 bases and V by 2 bases; bases with no gene match: 4. CDR3 loop: CASSLELAGATDTQYF. The CDR3 bases are TGTGCCAGCAGCTTAGAGCTAGCGGGAGCCACAGATACGCAGTATTTT.

V gene TRBV13 combines with J gene TRBJ2-7, with unresolved D. Germline V gene data show CDR1 as PRHDT and CDR2 as FYEKMQ (reference sequence). Deletions cut 2 bases from V and 1 base from J, with 9 bases between. CDR3 length: 14 amino acids. The CDR3 sequence: CASSLLADSYEQYF. The CDR3 DNA reads as TGTGCCAGCAGCTTACTGGCGGATTCCTACGAGCAGTACTTC.

The gene calls are TRBV5-6 and TRBJ2-7, with D possibly TRBD1 on 7 matching bases. The germline CDR1 and CDR2 sequences are SGHDT and YYEEEE. The CDR3 is 16 residues long. Trimming removed 5 bases from V and 2 bases from J, with 20 bases in between. CDR3 loop: CASRAEGRGQTYEQYF. The CDR3 DNA is TGTGCCAGCAGAGCGGAGGGTAGGGGGCAGACCTACGAGCAGTACTTC.

The genes are TRBV30 and TRBJ2-7, with 8 bases aligning to TRBD1. The CDR3 is 17 amino acids. Germline CDR1 reads GTSNPN; CDR2 reads SVGIG (reference sequence). V lost 3 bases, J lost 0 bases, and 13 bases stayed unmatched. The CDR3 protein is CAWRNRGLWTTSYEQYF. The DNA of the CDR3 is TGTGCCTGGAGGAACAGGGGGTTATGGACAACCTCCTACGAGCAGTACTTC.

The rearrangement uses TRBV5-6 and TRBJ2-5, with a possible D match to TRBD1 (5 bases). The CDR3 is made up of 14 amino acids. Germline-derived CDR1 and CDR2 are SGHDT and YYEEEE. Trimming took off 6 bases at V and 2 bases at J, with 14 bases between the two ends. As DNA, the CDR3 is TGTGCCAGCACCTTAAAAGACAGACAAGAGACCCAGTACTTC. Translating gives CASTLKDRQETQYF.

J is TRBJ1-1 and V is TRBV11-2; D might be TRBD1 (5 bases). Trimming stripped 5 bases from V and 4 bases from J, with 20 bases between. Germline V lookup: CDR1 SGHAT, CDR2 FQNNGV. This CDR3 has 16 amino acids. CDR3 bases: TGTGCCAGCAGCCGGATCGAAACAGGTGGAGGCACTGAAGCTTTCTTT. Protein product: CASSRIETGGGTEAFF. The complete variable domain, with remaining parts taken from reference TRBV11-2 and TRBJ1-1, reads EAGVAQSPRYKIIEKRQSVAFWCNPISGHATLYWYQQILGQGPKLLIQFQNNGVVDDSQLPKDRFSAERLKGVDSTLKIQPAKLEDSAVYLCASSRIETGGGTEAFFGQGTRLTVV.

The CDR3 DNA reads TGTGCCACAGAGCGGGAGGAGGTCAATGAGCAGTTCTTC. It specifies CATEREEVNEQFF. The chain links TRBV2 to TRBJ2-1; TRBD2 matches 9 bases. Trimming cost V 10 bases and J 6 bases; bases outside gene matches: 7. The CDR3 runs 13 residues. Germline V lookup: CDR1 SNHLY, CDR2 FYNNEI.

The chain recombines TRBV27 with TRBJ1-5; 7 nucleotides match TRBD1. With 3 bases clipped from V and 6 bases from J, the junction kept 5 bases outside the gene matches. In germline, CDR1 is MNHEY, CDR2 SMNVEV (reference sequence). CDR3 length: 14 residues. Here the CDR3 reads CASSFDRASQPQHF. The CDR3 region has the DNA TGTGCCAGCAGTTTTGACAGGGCGAGTCAGCCCCAGCATTTT.

The rearrangement links TRBV19 to TRBJ2-7; 11 nucleotides match TRBD1. The CDR3 has 16 residues. V was pared by 6 bases and J by 0 bases, with 7 bases of the junction left unmatched. Germline V gene sequence: CDR1 LNHDA, CDR2 SQIVND (reference sequence). The DNA for the CDR3 is TGTGCCAGTAGAGGACAGGGGGCTCCCAGCTCCTACGAGCAGTACTTC. Translation: CASRGQGAPSSYEQYF. The complete variable domain, with remaining parts taken from reference TRBV19 and TRBJ2-7, reads DGGITQSPKYLFRKEGQNVTLSCEQNLNHDAMYWYRQDPGQGLRLIYYSQIVNDFQKGDIAEGYSVSREKKESFPLTVTSAQKNPTAFYLCASRGQGAPSSYEQYFGPGTRLTVT.

The CDR3, as DNA: TGTGCCAGCAGCCCCAGAGGGACAGGGGGAACCACAGATACGCAGTATTTT. Protein sequence: CASSPRGTGGTTDTQYF. The chain employs TRBV9 and TRBJ2-3; 11 nucleotides agree with TRBD1. Germline CDR1 SGDLS, CDR2 YYNGEE. V trimming: 4 bases; J trimming: 2 bases; junction bases outside the gene matches: 9. The CDR3 has 17 amino acids.

The chain carries TRBV5-1 and TRBJ2-1; possible D gene TRBD2, 6 bases. This CDR3 has 16 amino acids. Germline V CDR1 and CDR2: SGHRS, YFSETQ. The germline V and J ends were trimmed by 4 bases and 2 bases, with 16 bases remaining between them. The DNA of the CDR3 is TGCGCCAGCAGCCTTCTGGGGGGAGAGACCTACAATGAGCAGTTCTTC. Translated, it gives CASSLLGGETYNEQFF.

The chain uses TRBV27 and TRBJ2-2, with 9 nucleotides matching TRBD2. The ends lost 6 bases at V and 0 bases at J; junction bases unmatched: 17. This CDR3 is built from 20 residues. Germline-derived CDR1 and CDR2 are MNHEY and SMNVEV (reference sequence). CDR3 protein: CASSPPPIRLAVPNTGELFF. As DNA, the CDR3 is TGTGCCAGCAGCCCTCCGCCGATTCGACTAGCGGTGCCGAACACCGGGGAGCTGTTTTTT.

This sequence joins TRBV27 and TRBJ2-7; 9 bases fit TRBD2. V shed 6 bases and J 3 bases; nucleotides not matched to a gene: 3. CDR3 size: 13 residues. Germline values: CDR1 MNHEY, CDR2 SMNVEV (reference sequence). CDR3 bases: TGTGCCAGCAGCCCGACTAGCGGCTACGAGCAGTACTTC. Amino acids: CASSPTSGYEQYF.

The rearrangement links TRBV7-8 to TRBJ2-3, with D perhaps TRBD2 (6 bases). Per the germline V gene, CDR1 is SGHVS and CDR2 is FQNEAQ. The CDR3 is 16 amino acids. V was trimmed by 2 bases and J by 2 bases, leaving 14 bases between them. DNA for the CDR3: TGTGCCAGCAGCTTAATAGGCGGAGGGGACACAGATACGCAGTATTTT. It specifies CASSLIGGGDTDTQYF. The variable domain in full, with the rest retrieved from reference TRBV7-8 and TRBJ2-3, is GAGVSQSPRYKVAKRGQDVALRCDPISGHVSLFWYQQALGQGPEFLTYFQNEAQLDKSGLPSDRFFAERPEGSVSTLKIQRTQQEDSAVYLCASSLIGGGDTDTQYFGPGTRLTVL.

The V call is TRBV5-6, the J call TRBJ2-7; TRBD1 is a possible D gene (6 bases). The CDR3 is 14 amino acids. The ends were cut back, 4 bases at V and 2 bases at J, with 13 bases in the middle. From germline, CDR1 is SGHDT and CDR2 YYEEEE. Here the CDR3 reads CASSQGSRTYEQYF. The CDR3 DNA follows: TGTGCCAGCAGCCAGGGGTCCCGAACCTACGAGCAGTACTTC. Full variable domain (remainder filled in from reference TRBV5-6 and TRBJ2-7): DAGVTQSPTHLIKTRGQQVTLRCSPKSGHDTVSWYQQALGQGPQFIFQYYEEEERQRGNFPDRFSGHQFPNYSSELNVNALLLGDSALYLCASSQGSRTYEQYFGPGTRLTVT.

Written as DNA, the CDR3 is TGTGCCAGCAGCTTACGCGACAGGCTGGGGGAGACCCAGTACTTC. This codes for CASSLRDRLGETQYF. This chain joins TRBV11-3 and TRBJ2-5, with D perhaps matching TRBD1 (6 bases). Deletions cut 2 bases from V and 5 bases from J, with 15 bases between. The CDR3 has 15 amino acids. Germline values: CDR1 SGHNT, CDR2 YENEEA.

The chain is built from TRBV28 and TRBJ2-1; tentatively, D is TRBD1 or TRBD2 (5 bases each). Germline V gene sequence: CDR1 MDHEN, CDR2 SYDVKM. This CDR3 region has 13 residues. V lost 8 bases and J lost 9, with 17 bases in between. CDR3 nucleotides: TGTGCCAGCTACGAGGACATGAGCGGTGAGCAGTTCTTC. This encodes CASYEDMSGEQFF.

The chain couples TRBV7-2 to TRBJ2-3, with D perhaps TRBD2 (6 bases). The CDR3 is 16 amino acids. The germline CDR1 and CDR2 sequences are SGHTA and FQGNSA. V lost 2 bases and J 6 bases, leaving 18 bases between the germline ends. The CDR3 DNA reads TGTGCCAGCAGCTTAAACGGCGGAGGGCTCACCGATACGCAGTATTTT. Translating it yields CASSLNGGGLTDTQYF.

The chain employs TRBV5-1 and TRBJ2-7, with D maybe TRBD1 (6 bases). V was clipped by 1 base and J by 4 bases, with 12 bases between them. The CDR3 runs to 14 residues. The germline gives CDR1 SGHRS, CDR2 YFSETQ. The CDR3 region is CASSLWGTTYEQYF. Here the CDR3 DNA reads TGCGCCAGCAGCTTGTGGGGGACAACTTACGAGCAGTACTTC.

The gene calls are TRBV11-2 and TRBJ2-1, with no clear D. Looked up from germline, CDR1 is SGHAT and CDR2 is FQNNGV. This CDR3 has 12 residues. With 10 bases removed from V and 7 bases from J, the gap between germline ends came to 14 bases. The CDR3 is CATPTPLNEQFF. The CDR3 nucleotides are TGTGCCACTCCGACCCCACTAAATGAGCAGTTCTTC.

The rearrangement uses TRBV14 and TRBJ2-1; TRBD2 matches at 8 bases. Germline trimming cut 1 base from V and 8 bases from J; bases unmatched to any gene: 16. The CDR3 has 18 amino acids. The germline CDR1 and CDR2 sequences are SGHDN and FVKESK. CDR3 amino acids: CASSQAPRGGRRVDEQFF. DNA of the CDR3: TGTGCCAGCAGCCAAGCTCCGAGGGGCGGGAGGCGGGTCGATGAGCAGTTCTTC. Full variable domain (rest looked up from reference TRBV14 and TRBJ2-1): EAGVTQFPSHSVIEKGQTVTLRCDPISGHDNLYWYRRVMGKEIKFLLHFVKESKQDESGMPNNRFLAERTGGTYSTLKVQPAELEDSGVYFCASSQAPRGGRRVDEQFFGPGTRLTVL.

The chain is built from TRBV9 and TRBJ2-7, with TRBD1 as a possible D gene (6 bases). Deletions cut 4 bases from V and 2 bases from J, with 13 bases between. This CDR3 is built from 14 residues. CDR1 is SGDLS, CDR2 YYNGEE, per germline. CDR3 loop: CASSRRQDPYEQYF. The CDR3, as DNA: TGTGCCAGCAGCCGACGACAGGACCCCTACGAGCAGTACTTC.

The chain carries TRBV6-1 and TRBJ1-4; TRBD1 might be the D (5 bases). The CDR3 sequence is 14 residues long. V lost 5 bases to trimming and J lost 6 bases, with 13 bases between them. Germline V CDR1 and CDR2: MNHNS, SASEGT. The CDR3 sequence is CASSQGTTDEKLFF. CDR3 nucleotides: TGTGCCAGCAGTCAAGGGACTACTGATGAAAAACTGTTTTTT.